Many counts were recorded for the clone carrying this TCR beta chain. The target antigen is unknown. Time point given: newly diagnosed GD, antithyroid drugs for less than 3 months. From RNA extracted from PBMCs, the TCR library was made. Clinicians diagnosed Graves' disease using American Thyroid Association guidelines. The sample is drawn from a study of regulatory T cells in long-lasting Graves disease. Whole-study results and caveats: Lower TCR diversity characterized persistent Graves' patients relative to newly diagnosed patients.

Construction of TCR beta libraries relied on iRepertoire HTBI primers and on Arm-PCR targeting CDR3 regions. TCRdb re-called the multiplex PCR reads with MiXCR, one entry per CDR3 protein. The table records fewer than 650,000 distinct CDR3 sequences, about 16% of them present only once. V was trimmed by 6 bases and J by 1 base, leaving 6 bases between them. The CDR3 runs to 12 residues. Germline V gene data show CDR1 as SNHLY and CDR2 as FYNNEI. The same data also went into a second study, on T cells in Graves' hyperthyroidism and ophthalmopathy. From that report: Researchers ran a first-round RT-PCR on the TCR CDR3 using the HTBI primer set.

The source is a man younger than 35 with Graves disease. The chain links TRBV2 to TRBJ1-2; D gene uncertain. The sample was peripheral blood mononuclear cells (PBMCs), taken at new diagnosis, from a patient treated with antithyroid drugs. CDR3 nucleotides: TGTGCCAGCAGGGCAGTTAACTATGGCTACACCTTC. It codes for CASRAVNYGYTF.